The 8 T cell receptor beta chains below come from one sample, sequenced in a study of long-term antiretroviral therapy in people with HIV. Investigators performed immunoSEQ version v3.0 at survey level. Here immunoSEQ multiplex PCR was the method, and the copy in TCRdb shows in-frame clones only, minus some. This sample has nearly 11,000 clones; roughly three quarters occur once, and the top ten carry around 20%. Sequenced here: unsorted PBMCs, sampled at the start of antiretroviral therapy, before treatment. All receptors derive from a man aged 30 to 45 with HIV.

The gene calls are TRBV7-2 and TRBJ2-1; 9 positions agree with TRBD1. J was trimmed by 4 bases and V by 3 bases; bases with no gene match: 4. This CDR3 is 15 amino acids long. CDR1 SGHTA and CDR2 FQGNSA come from the germline V gene. The CDR3 loop is CASSFGTGNYNEQFF. The CDR3 region has the DNA TGTGCCAGCAGCTTCGGGACAGGGAATTACAATGAGCAGTTCTTC.

The chain combines TRBV27 with TRBJ2-3; 7 nucleotides match TRBD2. V lost 0 bases and J lost 3; bases outside the gene matches: 3. CDR3 size: 15 residues. Germline V gives CDR1 MNHEY, CDR2 SMNVEV (reference sequence). The CDR3 sequence: CASSLSWGGTDTQYF. As DNA, the CDR3 is TGTGCCAGCAGTTTATCATGGGGGGGAACAGATACGCAGTATTTT.

The CDR3 loop is CASSDERGGPTGQFF. The CDR3 DNA follows: TGTGCCAGCAGTGACGAGCGGGGGGGCCCCACCGGGCAGTTCTTC. The chain combines TRBV6-1 with TRBJ2-1; 10 nucleotides line up with TRBD2. The trim removed 3 bases at V and 12 bases at J, leaving 11 bases unmatched. This CDR3 is 15 amino acids long. Germline lookup yields CDR1 MNHNS and CDR2 SASEGT.

In its sample, this clone ranks as large. The chain is built from TRBV28 and TRBJ2-7; no reliable D call. The CDR3 sequence is 15 residues long. CDR1 is MDHEN and CDR2 is SYDVKM in the germline V gene. Deletions cut 4 bases from V and 4 bases from J, with 17 bases between. This CDR3 reads CASSYRTVSGYEQYF. The CDR3 coding sequence is TGTGCCAGCAGTTATCGAACAGTTTCAGGATACGAGCAGTACTTC. Drawing the rest from reference TRBV28 and TRBJ2-7, the complete variable domain is DVKVTQSSRYLVKRTGEKVFLECVQDMDHENMFWYRQDPGLGLRLIYFSYDVKMKEKGDIPEGYSVSREKKERFSLILESASTNQTSMYLCASSYRTVSGYEQYFGPGTRLTVT.

The chain recombines TRBV6-5 with TRBJ2-6; D may be TRBD1 (6 bases). V was pared by 2 bases and J by 3 bases, with 11 bases between. The CDR3 runs to 16 residues. Looked up from germline, CDR1 is MNHEY and CDR2 is SVGAGI. DNA of the CDR3: TGTGCCAGCAGTTACACGACAGGAATTGGGGCCAACGTCCTGACTTTC. It codes for CASSYTTGIGANVLTF.

The chain carries TRBV9 and TRBJ2-2; the D gene could be TRBD1 or TRBD2 (5 bases each). CDR1 and CDR2 (germline): SGDLS, YYNGEE. The CDR3 spans 12 residues. The V end lost 4 bases, the J end lost 6 bases, and 7 bases lay between the germline ends. This CDR3 is CASSWDAGELFF. The CDR3 bases are TGTGCCAGCAGCTGGGACGCCGGGGAGCTGTTTTTT.

The V gene is TRBV9, the J gene TRBJ1-6; 11 bases are a match to TRBD1. This CDR3 region has 14 residues. The V segment lost 6 bases and the J segment 6 bases; nucleotides outside the gene matches: 2. Germline assignment: CDR1 SGDLS and CDR2 YYNGEE. The CDR3 nucleotides are TGTGCCAGCACCGGGACAGGGGGTAATTCACCCCTCCACTTT. Encoded protein: CASTGTGGNSPLHF.

This CDR3 is CAWRDWNWNTGELFF. The CDR3 region has the DNA TGTGCCTGGAGGGACTGGAATTGGAACACCGGGGAGCTGTTTTTT. The rearrangement joins TRBV30 to TRBJ2-2; TRBD2 is a possible D gene (5 bases). The V gene's germline CDR1 is GTSNPN and CDR2 SVGIG (reference sequence). V lost 3 bases and J 1 base, leaving 12 bases between the germline ends. The CDR3 loop spans 15 amino acids.